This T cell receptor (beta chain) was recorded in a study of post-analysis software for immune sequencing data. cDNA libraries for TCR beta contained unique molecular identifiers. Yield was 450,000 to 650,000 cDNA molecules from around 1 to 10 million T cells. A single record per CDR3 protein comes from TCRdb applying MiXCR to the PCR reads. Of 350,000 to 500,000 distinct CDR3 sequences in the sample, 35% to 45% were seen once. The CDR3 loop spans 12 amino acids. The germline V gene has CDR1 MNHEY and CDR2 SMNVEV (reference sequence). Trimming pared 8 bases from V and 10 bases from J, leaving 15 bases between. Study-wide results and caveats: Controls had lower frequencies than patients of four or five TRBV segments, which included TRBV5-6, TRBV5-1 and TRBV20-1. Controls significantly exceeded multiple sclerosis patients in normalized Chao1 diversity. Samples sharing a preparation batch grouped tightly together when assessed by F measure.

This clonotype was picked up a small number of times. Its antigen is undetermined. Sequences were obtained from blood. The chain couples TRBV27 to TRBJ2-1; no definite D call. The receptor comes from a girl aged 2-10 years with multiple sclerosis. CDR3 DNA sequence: TGTGCCAGCGCCCGTCGGGTTTACGAGCAGTTCTTC. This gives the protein CASARRVYEQFF.